The T cell receptor (beta chain) described here comes from a study of beta chain features in type 1 diabetes. Study-wide results and limits: People with Type 1 diabetes carried modestly yet significantly shorter TCRB CDR3s in all four CD4+ subsets.

With regard to this clone: Antigen specificity is unknown. The same CDR3 can be traced to other DNA sequences in this sample.

Expressed TCRB transcripts were sequenced because the isolated RNA had all been reverse transcribed beforehand. Clones were sequenced by immunoSEQ multiplex PCR, and TCRdb holds only the in-frame ones, with some missing. The repertoire has 250,000 or so clones, roughly 14% of them found once; the top ten carry 0.015% to 0.02%. J was trimmed by 4 bases and V by 4 bases; bases with no gene match: 2. This CDR3 is 14 amino acids long. Germline lookup yields CDR1 SEHNR and CDR2 FQNEAQ (reference sequence). Purity exceeding 98% was reached by all sorted populations. The material sequenced was naive CD4+ T cells from blood. This receptor was taken from a man under 40 with type 1 diabetes. V usage is TRBV7-9 and J usage is TRBJ2-5, with 11 bases identical to TRBD2. The CDR3 DNA follows: TGTGCCAGCAGCTCCCTAGCGGGAGGAGAGACCCAGTACTTC. It is translated as CASSSLAGGETQYF.